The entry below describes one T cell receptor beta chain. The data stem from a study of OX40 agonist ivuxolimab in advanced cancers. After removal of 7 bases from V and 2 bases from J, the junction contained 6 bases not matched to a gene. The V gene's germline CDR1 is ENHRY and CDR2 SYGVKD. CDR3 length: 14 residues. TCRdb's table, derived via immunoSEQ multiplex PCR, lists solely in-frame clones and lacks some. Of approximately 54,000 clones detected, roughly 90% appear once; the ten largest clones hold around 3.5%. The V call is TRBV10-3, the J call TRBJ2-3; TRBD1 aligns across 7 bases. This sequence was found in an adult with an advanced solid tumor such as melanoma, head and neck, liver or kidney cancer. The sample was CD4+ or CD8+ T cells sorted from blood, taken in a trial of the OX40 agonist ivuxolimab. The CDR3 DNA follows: TGTGCCATCACTCCGGGACAGCTCACAGATACGCAGTATTTT. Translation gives CAITPGQLTDTQYF.